What follows are 32 T cell receptor beta chains derived from one specimen sequenced in a study of shared clonotypes between healthy human individuals. It was CD45RO-negative cells, positively selected for CCR7, that made up naive CD8 cells, with terminally differentiated effector memory CD45RA+ cells excluded. Only in-frame clones appear in the TCRdb table, and some are missing; sequencing was by immunoSEQ multiplex PCR. This table has millions of clones, about 92% appearing once. The sequenced sample consisted of naive CD8+ T cells from PBMCs. Source of these receptors: a man younger than 35 in good health. Some clones in this sample may be carry-over from other donors' samples.

This clone occurred once. The V call is TRBV19, the J call TRBJ1-3; D perhaps matches TRBD1 (5 bases). The V and J ends lost 7 bases and 0 bases respectively, with 19 bases between them. The CDR3 is 17 amino acids. The V gene's germline CDR1 is LNHDA and CDR2 SQIVND (reference sequence). CDR3: CASKSNRDADSGNTIYF. CDR3 in DNA: TGTGCCAGTAAGTCGAACCGGGACGCCGACTCTGGAAACACCATATATTTT.

This chain connects TRBV28 to TRBJ2-3; the D gene could be TRBD1 or TRBD2 (5 bases each). The V gene's germline CDR1 is MDHEN and CDR2 SYDVKM. Between the trimmed V and J ends, which lost 3 bases and 1 base, there was a span of 5 bases. The CDR3 has 13 residues. The CDR3 DNA reads TGTGCCAGCAGTTTGGGGGGCACAGATACGCAGTATTTT. Translation gives CASSLGGTDTQYF.

Remarks on this clone: This same CDR3 is encoded by further DNA sequences in the sample. The rearrangement uses TRBV6-4 and TRBJ1-1, with a possible D match to TRBD1 (5 bases). Germline lookup yields CDR1 MRHNA and CDR2 SNTAGT. The V and J ends lost 4 bases and 5 bases respectively, with 5 bases between them. The CDR3 is made up of 11 amino acids. CDR3 residues: CASSGGTEAFF. CDR3 DNA sequence: TGTGCCAGCAGTGGGGGGACTGAAGCTTTCTTT.

The V gene is TRBV6-6, the J gene TRBJ2-7, with 7 bases lining up with TRBD1. The CDR3 extends over 14 amino acids. Germline V gene lookup returns CDR1 MNHNY and CDR2 SVGAGI (reference sequence). V was pared by 7 bases and J by 0 bases, with 6 bases of the junction left unmatched. The CDR3 here is CASTKTGSSYEQYF. CDR3 DNA sequence: TGTGCCAGCACCAAGACAGGGAGCTCCTACGAGCAGTACTTC.

The chain is built from TRBV4-3 and TRBJ2-1; D is ambiguous. Trimming stripped 0 bases from V and 7 bases from J, with 16 bases between. Germline loops: CDR1 LGHNA, CDR2 YSLEER. The CDR3 has 16 amino acids. The CDR3 spells CASSQDREIWVNEQFF. Written as DNA, the CDR3 is TGCGCCAGCAGCCAAGATAGAGAGATTTGGGTTAATGAGCAGTTCTTC.

V gene TRBV7-9 combines with J gene TRBJ1-4; D remains ambiguous. The CDR3 has 13 amino acids. Between the trimmed V and J ends, which lost 4 bases and 7 bases, there was a span of 10 bases. CDR1 is SEHNR and CDR2 is FQNEAQ in the germline V gene (reference sequence). CDR3 coding DNA: TGTGCCAGCAGCTCCCCGTTGGTTGAAAAACTGTTTTTT. Its protein is CASSSPLVEKLFF.

As to this clone: Additional DNA sequences in this sample encode the identical CDR3. The rearrangement joins TRBV27 to TRBJ2-7; the D is unclear. The ends were cut back, 3 bases at V and 0 bases at J, with 3 bases in the middle. Per the germline V gene, CDR1 is MNHEY and CDR2 is SMNVEV (reference sequence). The CDR3 runs 12 residues. The CDR3 loop reads CASSLSSYEQYF. In DNA form, the CDR3 reads TGTGCCAGCAGTTTGAGCTCCTACGAGCAGTACTTC.

This chain joins TRBV19 and TRBJ2-1, with D maybe TRBD1 (5 bases). The CDR3 runs 15 residues. Trimming shortened V by 1 base and J by 2 bases, and 9 bases separated the two germline ends. Germline-derived CDR1 and CDR2 are LNHDA and SQIVND (reference sequence). As DNA, the CDR3 is TGTGCCAGTAGTATAGGGGGCAGCGCCTACAATGAGCAGTTCTTC. Protein product: CASSIGGSAYNEQFF.

This chain uses TRBV7-8 with TRBJ2-7; no clear D. The CDR3 extends over 15 amino acids. The germline CDR1 and CDR2 sequences are SGHVS and FQNEAQ. V was clipped by 5 bases and J by 3 bases, with 17 bases between them. The CDR3 region is CASSPPIPLNYEQYF. For the CDR3, the DNA is TGTGCCAGCAGCCCCCCAATCCCTCTGAACTACGAGCAGTACTTC.

As to this clone: This sample includes further DNA sequences coding for the same CDR3. This chain links TRBV27 with TRBJ2-5; tentative D call: TRBD2 (6 bases). Per the germline V gene, CDR1 is MNHEY and CDR2 is SMNVEV (reference sequence). Deletions cut 0 bases from V and 3 bases from J, with 8 bases between. This CDR3 has 14 residues. The CDR3 DNA reads TGTGCCAGCAGTTTATCGGGGGGAAAAGAGACCCAGTACTTC. Translated: CASSLSGGKETQYF.

The chain has TRBV2 and TRBJ2-3, with D perhaps TRBD1 (5 bases). Germline lookup yields CDR1 SNHLY and CDR2 FYNNEI. V gave up 3 bases and J gave up 3 bases, with 10 bases separating them. The CDR3 runs 14 residues. The CDR3 DNA reads TGTGCCAGCAGTGATCCTCGGACAACAGATACGCAGTATTTT. Encoded protein: CASSDPRTTDTQYF.

The J gene is TRBJ1-1, the V gene TRBV28, with a weak D call TRBD1 (5 bases). Trimming took 1 base from V and 3 from J, leaving 12 bases between them. The CDR3 has 15 residues. The germline V gene has CDR1 MDHEN and CDR2 SYDVKM. The CDR3 loop is CASSLYEGLYTEAFF. The CDR3 DNA reads as TGTGCCAGCAGTTTATATGAGGGGCTGTACACTGAAGCTTTCTTT.

This sequence joins TRBV11-2 and TRBJ2-7; possibly TRBD1 or TRBD2 for D (5 bases each). The CDR3 length is 14 residues. Per the germline V gene, CDR1 is SGHAT and CDR2 is FQNNGV. V was pared by 5 bases and J by 2 bases, with 13 bases between. CDR3 loop: CASSPRDAPYEQYF. CDR3 DNA sequence: TGTGCCAGCAGCCCCCGGGACGCCCCCTACGAGCAGTACTTC.

CDR3 bases: TGTGCCAGCAGCGGGGACAGGGGGCCATGGGAGACCCAGTACTTC. Amino acid sequence: CASSGDRGPWETQYF. J is TRBJ2-5 and V is TRBV2; the match to TRBD1 covers 12 bases. This CDR3 has 15 amino acids. V shed 6 bases and J 5 bases; nucleotides not matched to a gene: 7. The germline V gene has CDR1 SNHLY and CDR2 FYNNEI.

The chain uses TRBV28 and TRBJ2-7, with a possible D match to TRBD2 (7 bases). V gave up 2 bases and J gave up 5 bases, with 16 bases separating them. The germline V gene has CDR1 MDHEN and CDR2 SYDVKM. The CDR3 is made up of 15 amino acids. The CDR3 DNA is TGTGCCAGCAGTTTAATTTGGGGGGGCGTCCACGAGCAGTACTTC. As protein: CASSLIWGGVHEQYF.

Points on this clone: This same CDR3 is encoded by further DNA sequences in the sample. The V call is TRBV7-8, the J call TRBJ2-7; D unclear. Trimming cost V 5 bases and J 3 bases, with 8 bases left between them. Germline V CDR1 and CDR2: SGHVS, FQNEAQ. CDR3 length: 12 residues. CDR3 nucleotide sequence: TGTGCCAGCAGCCCGAGTAGCTACGAGCAGTACTTC. Translated, it gives CASSPSSYEQYF.

The CDR3 region has the DNA TGCGCCAGCAGCGATTCTGGGGGTGCTAATGAAAAACTGTTTTTT. As protein: CASSDSGGANEKLFF. The chain is built from TRBV5-1 and TRBJ1-4; D is perhaps TRBD1 (5 bases). Germline assignment: CDR1 SGHRS and CDR2 YFSETQ. V lost 4 bases to trimming and J lost 3 bases, with 13 bases between them. The CDR3 is 15 residues long.

The genes are TRBV6-5 and TRBJ2-1; D is unclear. In germline, CDR1 is MNHEY, CDR2 SVGAGI. The V end was cut by 9 bases, the J end by 0 bases, with 12 bases between. CDR3 size: 14 residues. The CDR3 sequence is CASTSAFSYNEQFF. CDR3 sequence (DNA): TGTGCCAGTACCTCCGCGTTCTCCTACAATGAGCAGTTCTTC.

The chain links TRBV6-6 to TRBJ2-3; D remains ambiguous. CDR1 is MNHNY, CDR2 SVGAGI, per germline (reference sequence). This CDR3 comprises 15 residues. V lost 0 bases, J lost 4 bases, and 11 bases lay in between. Here the CDR3 reads CASSYSTRFSDTQYF. In DNA form, the CDR3 reads TGTGCCAGCAGTTACTCGACCCGATTCTCAGATACGCAGTATTTT.

The chain recombines TRBV29-1 with TRBJ2-1; 9 bases map to TRBD2. With 6 bases clipped from V and 7 bases from J, the junction kept 16 bases outside the gene matches. The germline V gene encodes CDR1 SQVTM and CDR2 ANQGSEA. This CDR3 contains 16 residues. The CDR3 protein is CSVQKGAGGPRNEQFF. CDR3 nucleotide sequence: TGCAGCGTCCAAAAGGGGGCGGGAGGGCCACGGAATGAGCAGTTCTTC.

V is TRBV5-4 and J is TRBJ2-3, with D unclear. There are 12 residues in the CDR3. V was cut by 0 bases and J by 12 bases, with 11 bases left in between. Germline CDR1 reads SGHNT; CDR2 reads YYREEE (reference sequence). CDR3 nucleotide sequence: TGTGCCAGCAGCTTGGGAGTGGGCCCCCAGTATTTT. Translating gives CASSLGVGPQYF. Supplemented by reference TRBV5-4 and TRBJ2-3, the full variable domain reads ETGVTQSPTHLIKTRGQQVTLRCSSQSGHNTVSWYQQALGQGPQFIFQYYREEENGRGNFPPRFSGLQFPNYSSELNVNALELDDSALYLCASSLGVGPQYFGPGTRLTVL.

The V gene is TRBV6-5, the J gene TRBJ1-2, with D hard to call. CDR1 is MNHEY, CDR2 SVGAGI, per germline. V lost 3 bases to trimming and J lost 7 bases, with 15 bases between them. The CDR3 runs to 14 residues. CDR3 coding DNA: TGTGCCAGCAGTTATTTTGAGGGAATGGGTGGCTACACCTTC. Translating it yields CASSYFEGMGGYTF.

The chain couples TRBV2 to TRBJ2-7; D is ambiguous. There are 13 residues in the CDR3. The germline gives CDR1 SNHLY, CDR2 FYNNEI. Trimming removed 1 base from V and 9 bases from J, with 13 bases in between. CDR3 nucleotide sequence: TGTGCCAGCAGTGAAGGGGCACCTGACGGGCAGTACTTC. This translates into CASSEGAPDGQYF. The variable domain in full, with the rest retrieved from reference TRBV2 and TRBJ2-7, is EPEVTQTPSHQVTQMGQEVILRCVPISNHLYFYWYRQILGQKVEFLVSFYNNEISEKSEIFDDQFSVERPDGSNFTLKIRSTKLEDSAMYFCASSEGAPDGQYFGPGTRLTVT.

The rearrangement uses TRBV19 and TRBJ2-1; the match to TRBD1 covers 8 bases. V gave up 1 base and J gave up 4 bases; unmatched junction bases: 9. Germline lookup yields CDR1 LNHDA and CDR2 SQIVND (reference sequence). The CDR3 spans 17 residues. The CDR3 DNA reads as TGTGCCAGTAGTATAGCCCTTTACGGGACAGGTTACAATGAGCAGTTCTTC. Translating it yields CASSIALYGTGYNEQFF. Drawing the rest from reference TRBV19 and TRBJ2-1, the complete variable domain is DGGITQSPKYLFRKEGQNVTLSCEQNLNHDAMYWYRQDPGQGLRLIYYSQIVNDFQKGDIAEGYSVSREKKESFPLTVTSAQKNPTAFYLCASSIALYGTGYNEQFFGPGTRLTVL.

The chain carries TRBV19 and TRBJ2-7; D assignment may be TRBD1 or TRBD2 (5 bases each). Germline CDR1 and CDR2: LNHDA and SQIVND (reference sequence). V was shortened by 5 bases and J by 7 bases, with 18 bases between the two germline ends. This CDR3 contains 14 residues. The CDR3 spells CASSFGRGPGEQYF. The CDR3 nucleotides are TGTGCCAGTAGTTTCGGACGGGGCCCGGGGGAGCAGTACTTC.

The chain carries TRBV21-1 and TRBJ2-7; the listed D gene, TRBD1, was not tested against the DNA. TRBV21-1 is an annotated pseudogene. The length of the CDR3 is 12 residues. Here the CDR3 DNA reads TGTGCCAGCAGCAAAGAATCGCAGGAGCAGTACTTC. Translation gives CASSKESQEQYF.

The rearrangement uses TRBV27 and TRBJ2-5; 8 positions match TRBD2. CDR3 size: 14 residues. The junction had 8 bases not matched to a gene; V was cut back by 4 bases and J by 7 bases. Germline V gene sequence: CDR1 MNHEY, CDR2 SMNVEV (reference sequence). The CDR3 DNA sequence: TGTGCCAGCAGTTCAGACAGAAGCGGGGGGACCCAGTACTTC. As protein: CASSSDRSGGTQYF.

V usage is TRBV7-6 and J usage is TRBJ2-7; D is unclear. The CDR3 sequence is 15 residues long. The germline CDR1 and CDR2 sequences are SGHVS and FNYEAQ. Trimming pared 5 bases from V and 0 bases from J, leaving 14 bases between. The CDR3 loop is CASSLVRSPSYEQYF. The CDR3 nucleotides read TGTGCCAGCAGCCTCGTTCGCAGTCCCTCCTACGAGCAGTACTTC.

The rearrangement links TRBV19 to TRBJ2-7, with a weak D call TRBD1 (5 bases). V was pared by 3 bases and J by 0 bases, with 15 bases between. CDR3 length equals 16 residues. Germline CDR1 LNHDA, CDR2 SQIVND (reference sequence). The CDR3 sequence: CASSIERTKVSYEQYF. CDR3 DNA sequence: TGTGCCAGTAGTATCGAGAGGACAAAAGTCTCCTACGAGCAGTACTTC.

This clone was observed a single time. The chain recombines TRBV27 with TRBJ1-2, with 7 bases that match TRBD1. Germline trimming cut 3 bases from V and 6 bases from J; bases unmatched to any gene: 10. This CDR3 spans 15 amino acids. The V gene's germline CDR1 is MNHEY and CDR2 SMNVEV (reference sequence). CDR3 in DNA: TGTGCCAGCAGTTTCAGAGGGGGCTCAAGGAATGGCTACACCTTC. It translates to CASSFRGGSRNGYTF.

The chain has TRBV4-2 and TRBJ2-7; D is ambiguous. Per germline, CDR1 LGHNA and CDR2 YNFKEQ. V lost 0 bases and J lost 0, with 9 bases in between. The CDR3 consists of 15 residues. The CDR3 bases are TGTGCCAGCAGCCAAGAGGCAGAGAGCTCCTACGAGCAGTACTTC. Its translation: CASSQEAESSYEQYF.

The chain recombines TRBV6-5 with TRBJ2-2, with D unclear. Germline CDR1 and CDR2: MNHEY and SVGAGI. The V end lost 4 bases, the J end lost 6 bases, and 15 bases lay between the germline ends. The CDR3 totals 15 residues. The CDR3 DNA sequence: TGTGCCAGCAGTTGGGTCTCTGAAAGGCCCGGGGAGCTGTTTTTT. It is translated as CASSWVSERPGELFF.